A single sample is the source of the 14 T cell receptor beta chains below, sequenced in a study of T cell clonality in common variable immunodeficiency. Assay used: immunoSEQ multiplex PCR; TCRdb lists only in-frame clones, some missing. Altogether tens of thousands of clones were found in the sample, and no singletons occur. The sample comprised peripheral blood mononuclear cells. The receptors derive from a person aged 18 to 75 in good health.

This clone appeared many times. The CDR3 end is not reached by the read, which stops 3 residues before it; the germline J gene fills it in. V and J are TRBV7-2 and TRBJ2-7; 10 bases fit TRBD2. The CDR3 runs 16 residues. Germline trimming cut 0 bases from V and 6 bases from J; bases unmatched to any gene: 8. CDR1 is SGHTA and CDR2 is FQGNSA in the germline V gene. The CDR3 protein is CASSLALAGEGGEQYF. The sequenced CDR3 bases are TGTGCCAGCAGCTTAGCTCTAGCGGGAGAGGGTGGCGAG.

This clone was seen many times. The part of the CDR3 DNA that was read is TGTGCCAGTAGTATTACCGGGGGGTTCACAGATACG. Translating gives CASSITGGFTDT. The CDR3 in full is CASSITGGFTDTQYF. The chain carries TRBV19 and TRBJ2-3; 7 bases align to TRBD2. The read falls 3 residues short of the CDR3 end, and the missing part is taken from the germline J gene. Trimming took 3 bases from V and 2 from J; bases not matched to a gene: 5. From germline, CDR1 is LNHDA and CDR2 SQIVND (reference sequence). The CDR3 covers 15 residues.

In this sample, this clone turned up many times. CDR3 protein: CSVGGWGSGSTDTQYF. Incomplete CDR3 DNA: TGCAGCGTTGGTGGGTGGGGTAGCGGGAGCACAGATACG. The chain uses TRBV29-1 and TRBJ2-3; 7 bases fit TRBD2. The missing CDR3 end, 3 residues past where the read stops, is filled in from the germline J gene. With 4 bases clipped from V and 0 bases from J, the junction kept 10 bases outside the gene matches. This CDR3 is built from 16 residues. Looked up from germline, CDR1 is SQVTM and CDR2 is ANQGSEA.

The table lists this clone with many counts. The read ends 3 residues early relative to the CDR3; the germline J gene fills the gap. The gene calls are TRBV10-3 and TRBJ1-1; weak D call: TRBD1 (6 bases). Per the germline V gene, CDR1 is ENHRY and CDR2 is SYGVKD. The CDR3 consists of 13 residues. V lost 6 bases and J 1 base, leaving 9 bases between the germline ends. The DNA read from the CDR3 is TGTGCCATCAGCCCACAGGGGAACACTGAA. This translates into CAISPQGNTE. The whole CDR3 reads CAISPQGNTEAFF.

This clone has a count of ten or more. The junction and the germline gene differ at one end; a read error may be behind it. The observed sequence ends 3 residues before the CDR3 terminus, with the missing tail filled in from the germline J gene. The chain joins TRBV5-1 to TRBJ1-2, with D possibly matching TRBD1 (6 bases). CDR3 length: 14 residues. Germline V gene data show CDR1 as SGHRS and CDR2 as YFSETQ. The CDR3 bases that were read are TGTGCCAGCAGCTTGGATGGGGGCGCCTATGGC. This translates into CASSLDGGAYG. The complete CDR3 sequence is CASSLDGGAYGYTF.

This clone has a count of ten or more. The DNA ends 3 residues before the CDR3 does, and the rest of the CDR3 is filled in from the germline J gene. The rearrangement links TRBV7-3 to TRBJ2-2; 7 nucleotides line up with TRBD1. The ends lost 2 bases at V and 3 bases at J; junction bases unmatched: 3. The CDR3 consists of 15 residues. Germline lookup yields CDR1 SGHTA and CDR2 FQGTGA. The covered CDR3 bases are TGTGCCAGCAGCTTAGACAGGGCTTACACCGGGGAG. This translates into CASSLDRAYTGE. The whole CDR3 region reads CASSLDRAYTGELFF.

As concerns this clone: Coverage ceases 3 residues before the CDR3 finishes, and the germline J gene fills in the end. The J gene is TRBJ2-1, the V gene TRBV5-1, with 9 positions matching TRBD2. The CDR3 runs to 15 residues. The germline CDR1 and CDR2 sequences are SGHRS and YFSETQ. With 2 bases clipped from V and 8 bases from J, the junction kept 8 bases outside the gene matches. The DNA read from the CDR3 is TGCGCCAGCAGCTTACCGGGACTAGCTGGGTATGAG. It encodes CASSLPGLAGYE. The entire CDR3 sequence reads CASSLPGLAGYEQFF.

In its sample, this clone was seen a few times. The CDR3 extends 3 residues past the end of the read, so its final part is completed from the germline J gene. V and J are TRBV2 and TRBJ1-2; 8 nucleotides match TRBD1. V shed 5 bases and J 2 bases; nucleotides not matched to a gene: 13. CDR1 is SNHLY and CDR2 is FYNNEI in the germline V gene. CDR3 size: 17 residues. This CDR3 is CASSSVDWDRTNYGYTF. The sequenced part of the CDR3 DNA is TGTGCCAGCAGTTCGGTCGATTGGGACAGGACGAACTATGGC.

This clone showed up many times. The CDR3 goes on 3 residues after the read ends, and that part is filled in from the germline J gene. The V and J genes are TRBV5-4 and TRBJ2-5, with 7 bases lining up with TRBD2. V lost 0 bases, J lost 3 bases, and 2 bases stayed unmatched. The CDR3 extends over 14 amino acids. Germline CDR1 reads SGHNT; CDR2 reads YYREEE (reference sequence). This CDR3 reads CASSLGGGEETQYF. Partial CDR3 DNA: TGTGCCAGCAGCTTGGGCGGGGGAGAAGAGACC.

This clone has just a few counts. With the read ending 3 residues before the CDR3 end, the germline J gene is used to fill in that end. The V gene is TRBV19, the J gene TRBJ2-7; 8 bases map to TRBD1. CDR1 is LNHDA and CDR2 is SQIVND in the germline V gene (reference sequence). Trimming cost V 8 bases and J 1 base; bases outside gene matches: 10. The CDR3 runs to 15 residues. The CDR3 DNA, read in part, is TGTGCCAGTTCTCTCCGGGACAGGTTATCCTACGAG. Amino acid sequence: CASSLRDRLSYE. The CDR3 in its entirety is CASSLRDRLSYEQYF.

At least ten counts were recorded for this clone. Sequencing ends 3 residues short of the CDR3 end; the germline J gene provides the rest. The chain carries TRBV19 and TRBJ1-2; D unclear. Germline V gene data show CDR1 as LNHDA and CDR2 as SQIVND (reference sequence). The CDR3 sequence is 14 residues long. V was clipped by 3 bases and J by 5 bases, with 13 bases between them. CDR3 protein: CASSMQSRFYGYTF. Incomplete CDR3 DNA: TGTGCCAGTAGTATGCAGTCCCGCTTTTATGGC.

At least ten counts were recorded for this clone. The read ends 3 residues before the CDR3 terminus; that terminus is restored from the germline J gene. The chain has TRBV7-2 and TRBJ2-7, with 8 bases lining up with TRBD1. Germline V CDR1 and CDR2: SGHTA, FQGNSA. J gave up 4 bases and V 4 bases, and 9 bases lay outside the gene matches. This CDR3 contains 15 residues. CDR3 bases read: TGTGCCAGCAGCTACTTGACAGGGGCGGGGTACGAG. Its translation is CASSYLTGAGYE. The full CDR3 sequence reads CASSYLTGAGYEQYF.

This clone was seen only a few times. The missing CDR3 end, 3 residues past where the read stops, is filled in from the germline J gene. Other nucleotide sequences from this sample produce the same CDR3. The chain employs TRBV13 and TRBJ2-3; 9 bases map to TRBD2. Germline V CDR1 and CDR2: PRHDT, FYEKMQ (reference sequence). The J segment lost 5 bases and the V segment lost 1 base, leaving 7 bases of the junction unmatched. CDR3 length equals 16 residues. The CDR3 bases that were read are TGTGCCAGCAGCTTAGCCGCGGGGGGGCCAATAGATACG. Translating it yields CASSLAAGGPIDT. The full-length CDR3 reads as CASSLAAGGPIDTQYF.

At least ten counts were recorded for this clone. The read terminates 3 residues before the CDR3 end, so the remaining end is supplied by the germline J gene. Other DNA sequences within the sample encode an identical CDR3. The chain has TRBV11-2 and TRBJ1-3; 7 nucleotides line up with TRBD1. CDR1 and CDR2 (germline): SGHAT, FQNNGV. V was pared by 5 bases and J by 2 bases, with 3 bases of the junction left unmatched. This CDR3 has 14 residues. The CDR3 sequence: CASSPGTAGNTIYF. CDR3 bases read: TGTGCCAGCAGCCCGGGGACAGCTGGAAACACC.